This T cell receptor beta chain originates from a study of blood T cell repertoires in COVID-19. Study background: From T cells, B-cell-depleted T cells, or PBMCs came the material, which was cDNA or gDNA.

Authors' methods: Amplifying reference gene primers gave estimates of nucleated cell counts. TCRdb's copy holds only in-frame clones and misses some; the assay was immunoSEQ multiplex PCR. V, J and clone size were drawn from that table, and D and trimming were deduced from the DNA. The sample shows 200,000 to 250,000 clones, 70% to 90% of them seen only once. The study drew participants aged about 18 to 89 years from roughly 25 US areas. Cohorts were based on clinical histories the participants reported. The CDR3 consists of 17 residues. V was clipped by 4 bases and J by 3 bases; unmatched bases: 13. Germline values: CDR1 MGHDK, CDR2 SYGVNS.

The clonotype originates from a man under 40 who had recovered from COVID-19. V and J are TRBV25-1 and TRBJ1-1, with 8 bases aligning to TRBD1. The sequenced material came from PBMCs or T cells enriched from blood (not recorded which). The CDR3 DNA follows: TGTGCCAGCAGTGGAGGACAGGGTGCGATTGGGGACACTGAAGCTTTCTTT. Translation: CASSGGQGAIGDTEAFF.